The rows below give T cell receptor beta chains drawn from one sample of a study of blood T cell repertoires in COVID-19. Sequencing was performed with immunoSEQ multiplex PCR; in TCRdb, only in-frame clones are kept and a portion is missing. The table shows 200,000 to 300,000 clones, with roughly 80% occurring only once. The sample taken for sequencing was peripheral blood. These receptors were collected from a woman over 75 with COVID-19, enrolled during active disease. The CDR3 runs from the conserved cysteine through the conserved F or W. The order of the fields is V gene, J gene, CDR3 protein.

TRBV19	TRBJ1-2	CASTSRQGSSMSDGYTF
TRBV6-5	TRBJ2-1	CASIGFGTGYNEQFF
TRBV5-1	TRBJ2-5	CASSLAPGWETQYF
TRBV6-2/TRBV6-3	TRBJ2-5	CASSRGLAGGLETQYF
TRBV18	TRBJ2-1	CASSPLLAAYNEQFF
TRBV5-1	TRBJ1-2	CASSLGGQVESYTF
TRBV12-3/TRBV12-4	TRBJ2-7	CATRQGASYEQYF
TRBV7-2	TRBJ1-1	CASSVSSGTGLNTEAFF
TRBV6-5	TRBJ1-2	CASRPGQLSGGYTF
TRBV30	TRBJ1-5	CAWSVSHGQPQHF
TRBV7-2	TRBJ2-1	CASSLALAGGNEQFF
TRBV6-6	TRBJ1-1	CASSYSVGGATEAFF
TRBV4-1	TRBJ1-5	CASSPSGQGYSNQPQHF
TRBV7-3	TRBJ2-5	CASSPGLGVQTQYF
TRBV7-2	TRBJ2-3	CASSLKAGLAGPRDTQYF
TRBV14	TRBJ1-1	CASSQLDRFIGAFF
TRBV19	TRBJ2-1	CASSLRDSRNEQFF
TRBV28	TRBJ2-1	CASGPGGAMGNEQFF
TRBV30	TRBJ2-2	CAWTPSRLAGELFF
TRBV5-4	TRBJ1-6	CASSLGSGGGSPLHF
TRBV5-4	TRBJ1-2	CASSHGTENLYGYTF
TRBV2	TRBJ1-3	CASRTPSSGNTIYF
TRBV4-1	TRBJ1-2	CASSQATGGFGYTF
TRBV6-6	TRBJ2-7	CASSALNRGLAYEQYF
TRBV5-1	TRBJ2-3	CASSSGLAGTDTQYF
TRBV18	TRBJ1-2	CASSYGSAYTF
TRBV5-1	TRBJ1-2	CASSSGVGTGTIGYTF
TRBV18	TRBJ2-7	CASSSGDGNEQYF
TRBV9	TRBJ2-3	CASSVEGTGTTQYF
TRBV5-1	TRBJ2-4	CASSPGTGKNIQYF
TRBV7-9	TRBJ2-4	CASSLDRGIQYF
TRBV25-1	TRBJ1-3	CASSAPRTAGNTIYF
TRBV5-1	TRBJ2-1	CASSLGLGYLQFF
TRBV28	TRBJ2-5	CASSSGGVQETQYF
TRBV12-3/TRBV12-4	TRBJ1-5	CASSLVVNQPQHF
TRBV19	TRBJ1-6	CASSPGRGSGSPLHF
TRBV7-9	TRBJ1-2	CASSLGRTGMNYGYTF
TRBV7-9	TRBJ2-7	CASSPYGSKNEQYF
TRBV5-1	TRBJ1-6	CASSLGTGYSPLHF
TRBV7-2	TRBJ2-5	CASSLGAAGGQTQYF